This TCR beta chain is drawn from a study of blood T cell repertoires in COVID-19. Study at large: Some COVID-19 samples were acute and others convalescent; all came from the United States, Italy and Spain.

Profiling relied on immunoSEQ multiplex PCR, and the TCRdb table lists in-frame clones only, not all of them. This sample has 150,000 to 200,000 clones, with approximately 80% found just once. The V and J ends lost 4 bases and 3 bases respectively, with 15 bases between them. Germline V CDR1 and CDR2: MNHEY, SVGAGI. The CDR3 sequence is 16 residues long. The chain uses TRBV6-5 and TRBJ2-2; TRBD1 is a possible D gene (5 bases). The origin of this receptor is a man aged 40-49 years who had recovered from COVID-19. The sequenced sample consisted of PBMCs or T cells enriched from blood (not recorded which). In nucleotides, the CDR3 is TGTGCCAGCAGTTTAAGGAAGGGGATTTACACCGGGGAGCTGTTTTTT. Its protein is CASSLRKGIYTGELFF.